This entry is about one T cell receptor beta chain. Its antigen is not identified. V lost 5 bases to trimming and J lost 0 bases, with 14 bases between them. The CDR3 totals 15 residues. Germline CDR1 is SEHNR and CDR2 is FQNEAQ (reference sequence). This record comes from a study of T cells in Graves' hyperthyroidism and ophthalmopathy. Study-level background: Peripheral blood was obtained at initial diagnosis, preceding any treatment. Study-wide results and caveats: In the blood, most expanded thyroid clonotypes above 0.001 appeared as well.

Duration under 3 months, a NOSPECS grade of at least 4, and a Clinical Activity Score of at least 3 characterized the ophthalmopathy patients. Uncontrolled infection, other autoimmune disease, pregnancy or lactation disqualified patients from enrolment. Regions amplified from RNA transcripts were the TCR beta CDR3 regions. Using the HTBI primer set, a first-round RT-PCR was run on the TCR CDR3. TCRdb ran MiXCR on the multiplex PCR reads and lists one entry per CDR3 protein. The sample contains 550,000 to 600,000 distinct CDR3 sequences, more than 13% of which appear only once. This sequence originates from a woman aged 18-29 years with Graves' ophthalmopathy. The chain employs TRBV7-9 and TRBJ2-7, with D perhaps TRBD1 (6 bases). Sequenced material: blood. The CDR3 spells CASSQKGQISYEQYF. As DNA, the CDR3 is TGTGCCAGCAGCCAAAAAGGACAGATCTCCTACGAGCAGTACTTC.